This entry features one T cell receptor (beta chain) sequence. This sample stems from a study of PD-1 blockade in mismatch repair-deficient tumors. This CDR3 is built from 15 residues. The germline V gene encodes CDR1 LGHNA and CDR2 YSLEER. V lost 1 base to trimming and J lost 2 bases, with 12 bases between them. Only in-frame clones appear in the TCRdb table, and some are missing; sequencing was by immunoSEQ multiplex PCR. The table includes some 120,000 clones, around 83% detected once. This sequence originates from an adult with mismatch repair-deficient cancer. The material was peripheral blood, obtained 44 weeks after starting pembrolizumab. V and J are TRBV4-3 and TRBJ2-7; possibly TRBD2 for D (5 bases). DNA for the CDR3: TGCGCCAGCAGCCAAGTCATCGGGGTAACCTACGAGCAGTACTTC. It is translated as CASSQVIGVTYEQYF.